The 31 T cell receptor beta chains below come from one sample, sequenced in a study of brain T cells in children with intractable seizures. The assay was immunoSEQ multiplex PCR, and TCRdb's table has in-frame clones only and misses some. The sample consists of about 320,000 clones, 85% to 95% of them appearing once. Time point: blood from clinic visit 5 months post-surgery; TSC patient then seizure free. Sequencing used peripheral blood, obtained about 5 months after surgery. These receptor sequences come from a boy in the first two years of life with tuberous sclerosis and intractable seizures.

This rearrangement joins TRBV27 to TRBJ2-3; D may be TRBD1 (5 bases). Trimming took 6 bases from V and 6 from J, leaving 13 bases between them. Germline V gene lookup returns CDR1 MNHEY and CDR2 SMNVEV (reference sequence). CDR3 size: 13 residues. The DNA for the CDR3 is TGTGCCAGCAGACCCAGGGCTTCCGATACGCAGTATTTT. This codes for CASRPRASDTQYF.

The chain couples TRBV7-9 to TRBJ2-7; no clear D. The CDR3 sequence is 14 residues long. From germline, CDR1 is SEHNR and CDR2 FQNEAQ (reference sequence). Trimming removed 2 bases at V and 4 bases at J, with 12 bases between. The CDR3 reads CASSLSGSLYEQYF. In DNA, the CDR3 is TGTGCCAGCAGCTTATCGGGCAGTTTATACGAGCAGTACTTC.

The chain employs TRBV10-2 and TRBJ2-7; the D gene is possibly TRBD1 (5 bases). Germline CDR1 is WSHSY and CDR2 is SAAADI. This CDR3 has 12 residues. V lost 6 bases and J 3 bases, leaving 9 bases between the germline ends. CDR3 amino acids: CASSPGNYEQYF. CDR3 sequence (DNA): TGCGCCAGCAGCCCAGGGAACTACGAGCAGTACTTC.

In this sample, this clone turned up once. J is TRBJ2-1 and V is TRBV7-8, with D possibly being TRBD2 (5 bases). Looked up from germline, CDR1 is SGHVS and CDR2 is FQNEAQ. The CDR3 loop spans 15 amino acids. V was cut by 2 bases and J by 1 base, with 9 bases left in between. The DNA of the CDR3 is TGTGCCAGCAGCTTATCATTAGCGTCCTACAATGAGCAGTTCTTC. It is translated as CASSLSLASYNEQFF.

Only one count was recorded for this clone. The rearrangement uses TRBV11-2 and TRBJ1-1; D call uncertain. V gave up 2 bases and J gave up 6 bases, with 19 bases separating them. The CDR3 loop spans 16 amino acids. CDR1 and CDR2 (germline): SGHAT, FQNNGV. CDR3 sequence: CASSLSGRPGFAEAFF. In nucleotides, the CDR3 is TGTGCCAGCAGCTTAAGTGGTCGGCCGGGGTTCGCTGAAGCTTTCTTT.

The J gene is TRBJ2-7, the V gene TRBV6-1; D might be TRBD1 or TRBD2, each matching 5 bases. The germline V gene encodes CDR1 MNHNS and CDR2 SASEGT. The CDR3 extends over 16 amino acids. Trimming removed 4 bases from V and 3 bases from J, with 19 bases in between. CDR3 amino acids: CASSVRFGTLNYEQYF. The CDR3 nucleotides read TGTGCCAGCAGTGTTCGGTTTGGGACCCTTAACTACGAGCAGTACTTC.

This chain joins TRBV11-3 and TRBJ2-7, with TRBD2 identical over 7 bases. The CDR3 extends over 15 amino acids. Germline CDR1 reads SGHNT; CDR2 reads YENEEA. V shed 5 bases and J 7 bases; nucleotides not matched to a gene: 14. The CDR3 DNA is TGTGCCAGCAGCGCGATGAGCGGGGCCTGGGAAGAGCAGTACTTC. It yields the protein CASSAMSGAWEEQYF.

The chain carries TRBV18 and TRBJ2-2; the D gene could be TRBD1 or TRBD2 (5 bases each). This CDR3 is built from 16 residues. V was clipped by 1 base and J by 4 bases, with 13 bases between them. Germline-derived CDR1 and CDR2 are KGHSH and LQKENI. CDR3 nucleotide sequence: TGTGCCAGCTCACCACTCGACAGAGGGCGCACCGGGGAGCTGTTTTTT. This gives the protein CASSPLDRGRTGELFF.

This chain links TRBV5-1 with TRBJ2-2, with 9 bases lining up with TRBD2. Germline trimming cut 4 bases from V and 7 bases from J; bases unmatched to any gene: 8. CDR1 is SGHRS, CDR2 YFSETQ, per germline. The CDR3 spans 15 residues. The CDR3 coding sequence is TGCGCCAGCAGCGCCATCACGACTAGCGGCGGGGAGCTGTTTTTT. This encodes CASSAITTSGGELFF.

The V call is TRBV5-1, the J call TRBJ2-5; D is uncertain. The length of the CDR3 is 14 residues. CDR1 is SGHRS, CDR2 YFSETQ, per germline. V was clipped by 2 bases and J by 0 bases, with 8 bases between them. CDR3 bases: TGCGCCAGCAGCTTTGGAACGGACCAAGAGACCCAGTACTTC. Its protein is CASSFGTDQETQYF.

The chain couples TRBV5-1 to TRBJ1-1; TRBD1 agrees at 10 bases. V shed 1 base and J 4 bases; nucleotides not matched to a gene: 10. The CDR3 has 17 amino acids. CDR1 and CDR2 (germline): SGHRS, YFSETQ. DNA of the CDR3: TGCGCCAGCAGCTTGCGGGACAGGGGTTTTAGAGGCACTGAAGCTTTCTTT. Residues: CASSLRDRGFRGTEAFF. Drawing the rest from reference TRBV5-1 and TRBJ1-1, the complete variable domain is KAGVTQTPRYLIKTRGQQVTLSCSPISGHRSVSWYQQTPGQGLQFLFEYFSETQRNKGNFPGRFSGRQFSNSRSEMNVSTLELGDSALYLCASSLRDRGFRGTEAFFGQGTRLTVV.

The J gene is TRBJ2-2, the V gene TRBV7-8; 13 bases match TRBD2. Germline-derived CDR1 and CDR2 are SGHVS and FQNEAQ. The CDR3 has 19 residues. V lost 2 bases, J lost 6 bases, and 12 bases stayed unmatched. This chain's CDR3 is CASSLLLAGGFGKAGELFF. CDR3 nucleotides: TGTGCCAGCAGCTTATTACTAGCGGGAGGGTTCGGGAAGGCCGGGGAGCTGTTTTTT.

The chain recombines TRBV18 with TRBJ2-7; 10 positions match TRBD1. The CDR3 loop spans 15 amino acids. Germline trimming cut 1 base from V and 3 bases from J; bases unmatched to any gene: 3. The germline gives CDR1 KGHSH, CDR2 LQKENI. CDR3 sequence: CASSPLGQGNYEQYF. The CDR3 DNA reads as TGTGCCAGCTCACCACTGGGACAGGGGAACTACGAGCAGTACTTC.

The chain recombines TRBV15 with TRBJ1-4, with D unresolved. CDR1 LNHNV and CDR2 YYDKDF come from the germline V gene (reference sequence). The CDR3 extends over 16 amino acids. V was clipped by 6 bases and J by 8 bases, with 22 bases between them. CDR3 sequence: CATRMSYLGMGEKLFF. The CDR3 DNA follows: TGTGCCACCAGAATGTCCTACTTGGGCATGGGGGAAAAACTGTTTTTT.

The V call is TRBV4-1, the J call TRBJ1-4; 8 bases match TRBD1. With 3 bases clipped from V and 8 bases from J, the junction kept 5 bases outside the gene matches. This CDR3 spans 14 amino acids. The germline gives CDR1 MGHRA, CDR2 YSYEKL. The CDR3 nucleotides read TGCGCCAGCAGCCAGGACAGGGTATCCGAAAAACTGTTTTTT. Its translation is CASSQDRVSEKLFF.

The chain recombines TRBV2 with TRBJ1-3, with a tentative D call TRBD1 (5 bases). The CDR3 consists of 14 residues. The V gene's germline CDR1 is SNHLY and CDR2 FYNNEI. V gave up 6 bases and J gave up 2 bases, with 11 bases separating them. The CDR3 DNA is TGTGCCAGCAGGGCCGGGACGCCTGGAAACACCATATATTTT. It specifies CASRAGTPGNTIYF. Combining the CDR3 with reference TRBV2 and TRBJ1-3 gives the whole variable domain EPEVTQTPSHQVTQMGQEVILRCVPISNHLYFYWYRQILGQKVEFLVSFYNNEISEKSEIFDDQFSVERPDGSNFTLKIRSTKLEDSAMYFCASRAGTPGNTIYFGEGSWLTVV.

This rearrangement joins TRBV12-3 or TRBV12-4 to TRBJ2-5; D unclear. The CDR3 has 13 residues. V lost 6 bases to trimming and J lost 4 bases, with 12 bases between them. The CDR3 DNA reads TGTGCCAGCAGCACCCAACCGGGAGAGACCCAGTACTTC. This encodes CASSTQPGETQYF.

This chain links TRBV30 with TRBJ1-3; perhaps TRBD1 as D (5 bases). V lost 1 base to trimming and J lost 4 bases, with 14 bases between them. Looked up from germline, CDR1 is GTSNPN and CDR2 is SVGIG (reference sequence). The CDR3 length is 15 residues. Here the CDR3 DNA reads TGTGCCTGGAGTGGGGGACGGGTGTTGGGAAACACCATATATTTT. It specifies CAWSGGRVLGNTIYF.

The chain employs TRBV19 and TRBJ1-2, with D perhaps matching TRBD1 (5 bases). Germline CDR1 LNHDA, CDR2 SQIVND (reference sequence). The CDR3 totals 14 residues. Trimming removed 3 bases from V and 6 bases from J, with 14 bases in between. The DNA for the CDR3 is TGTGCCAGTAGTATGGGGGACTTAATTGATGGCTACACCTTC. Its translation: CASSMGDLIDGYTF.

The rearrangement links TRBV9 to TRBJ1-2, with 8 bases fitting TRBD1. Germline V lookup: CDR1 SGDLS, CDR2 YYNGEE. Trimming took 3 bases from V and 8 from J; bases not matched to a gene: 12. CDR3 length: 15 amino acids. CDR3 region: CASSARLTGQGGYTF. The DNA of the CDR3 is TGTGCCAGCAGCGCCCGACTCACAGGACAGGGAGGCTACACCTTC.

In regard to this clone: Other DNA sequences within the sample encode an identical CDR3. This sequence joins TRBV7-9 and TRBJ2-5; D gene ambiguous. This CDR3 has 12 residues. The V end lost 1 base, the J end lost 4 bases, and 4 bases lay between the germline ends. The germline V gene has CDR1 SEHNR and CDR2 FQNEAQ (reference sequence). The CDR3 sequence is CASSLVRETQYF. The CDR3 DNA reads TGTGCCAGCAGCTTAGTTCGAGAGACCCAGTACTTC.

The rearrangement uses TRBV5-5 and TRBJ2-5; D remains unclear. Germline loops: CDR1 SGHKS, CDR2 YYEKEE (reference sequence). V lost 3 bases, J lost 5 bases, and 8 bases lay in between. This CDR3 has 12 residues. CDR3: CASSSLRETQYF. CDR3 DNA: TGTGCCAGCAGCTCACTACGGGAGACCCAGTACTTC.

The CDR3 nucleotides read TGTGCCAGTAGTTTGTTGGACAGTGGCAATGAGCAGTTCTTC. The encoded protein is CASSLLDSGNEQFF. V and J are TRBV19 and TRBJ2-1, with D tentatively TRBD1 (6 bases). The germline V gene has CDR1 LNHDA and CDR2 SQIVND (reference sequence). This CDR3 has 14 residues. V shed 5 bases and J shed 6 bases, with 14 bases lying between them.

This clone is labeled medium-sized (0.01 to 0.1%). Different DNA sequences within this sample yield the same CDR3. This chain links TRBV15 with TRBJ2-1; D is perhaps TRBD1 (6 bases). V lost 2 bases, J lost 7 bases, and 15 bases lay in between. The CDR3 has 15 residues. In germline, CDR1 is LNHNV, CDR2 YYDKDF (reference sequence). The CDR3 spells CATSRISGVGNEQFF. The DNA of the CDR3 is TGTGCCACCAGCAGAATTTCAGGGGTGGGAAATGAGCAGTTCTTC.

V is TRBV5-6 and J is TRBJ2-7; D is uncertain. Germline V gene lookup returns CDR1 SGHDT and CDR2 YYEEEE. Trimming stripped 1 base from V and 3 bases from J, with 14 bases between. This CDR3 is built from 15 residues. The CDR3 is CASSLTVDYYYEQYF. The CDR3 nucleotides read TGTGCCAGCAGCTTGACAGTGGATTACTACTACGAGCAGTACTTC. The variable domain in full, completed from reference TRBV5-6 and TRBJ2-7, reads DAGVTQSPTHLIKTRGQQVTLRCSPKSGHDTVSWYQQALGQGPQFIFQYYEEEERQRGNFPDRFSGHQFPNYSSELNVNALLLGDSALYLCASSLTVDYYYEQYFGPGTRLTVT.

Only a few counts were recorded for this clone. The chain is built from TRBV11-2 and TRBJ2-7; D gene uncertain. V lost 3 bases and J 0 bases, leaving 3 bases between the germline ends. The CDR3 totals 12 residues. From germline, CDR1 is SGHAT and CDR2 FQNNGV. CDR3 coding DNA: TGTGCCAGCAGCTTCAGCTCCTACGAGCAGTACTTC. This encodes CASSFSSYEQYF.

Remarks on this clone: Other DNA variants within this sample encode the same CDR3. CDR3 protein: CASSLDNYGYTF. In DNA form, the CDR3 reads TGTGCCAGCAGTTTAGATAACTATGGCTACACCTTC. The chain uses TRBV12-3 or TRBV12-4 and TRBJ1-2; D unresolved. This CDR3 spans 12 amino acids. Between the trimmed V and J ends, which lost 1 base and 1 base, there was a span of 1 base.

CDR3 residues: CASSVAGGGPTDTQYF. The CDR3 bases are TGTGCCAGCAGCGTAGCGGGAGGGGGGCCCACAGATACGCAGTATTTT. This chain joins TRBV9 and TRBJ2-3, with 8 bases identical to TRBD2. The V gene end was trimmed by 0 bases and the J gene end by 2 bases; junction bases not matched to a gene: 5. The CDR3 is 16 residues long. Germline CDR1 and CDR2: SGDLS and YYNGEE.

The chain has TRBV7-3 and TRBJ2-7; 8 bases match TRBD2. Per germline, CDR1 SGHTA and CDR2 FQGTGA. This CDR3 comprises 15 residues. The V gene end was trimmed by 4 bases and the J gene end by 4 bases; junction bases not matched to a gene: 9. CDR3 sequence (DNA): TGTGCCAGCAGCTCCCTGGCGGGGGGCAGGTACGAGCAGTACTTC. The encoded protein is CASSSLAGGRYEQYF.

The chain employs TRBV25-1 and TRBJ1-6; 7 bases fit TRBD1. Germline CDR1 and CDR2: MGHDK and SYGVNS. CDR3 size: 15 residues. V gave up 5 bases and J gave up 4 bases; unmatched junction bases: 5. The CDR3 spells CASSPTGAYNSPLHF. The CDR3 DNA sequence: TGTGCCAGCAGTCCTACAGGGGCGTATAATTCACCCCTCCACTTT. The full variable domain, rest sourced from reference TRBV25-1 and TRBJ1-6, is EADIYQTPRYLVIGTGKKITLECSQTMGHDKMYWYQQDPGMELHLIHYSYGVNSTEKGDLSSESTVSRIRTEHFPLTLESARPSHTSQYLCASSPTGAYNSPLHFGNGTRLTVT.

V and J are TRBV28 and TRBJ2-7, with TRBD1 matching over 7 bases. The V gene's germline CDR1 is MDHEN and CDR2 SYDVKM. The CDR3 has 13 residues. The ends lost 5 bases at V and 0 bases at J; junction bases unmatched: 1. The CDR3 protein is CASSGDSSYEQYF. CDR3 in DNA: TGTGCCAGCAGTGGGGACAGCTCCTACGAGCAGTACTTC.